This is a list of T cell receptor beta chains from one sample in a study of T-cell reconstitution after alpha-beta-depleted transplantation in children. TCRdb re-analysed the PCR reads in MiXCR, keeping a single row per CDR3 protein. Here the sample spans 540,000 or so distinct CDR3 sequences, approximately 22% being singletons. This sample comprised PBMCs, mostly from graft donor cells, obtained 360 days after TCRalphabeta/CD19-depleted stem cell transplant. These TCRs come from a boy under two years old who had a stem cell transplant for acute myeloid leukemia, so the T cells may come from the graft donor. The CDR3 runs from the conserved cysteine through the conserved F or W. Fields, in order: V gene, D gene, J gene, clone size, CDR3 DNA, CDR3 protein. A D gene is named only where the DNA matches it firmly. Clone size, where shown, is once, few, many, or a class for clones that have expanded.

V gene: TRBV6-5
D gene: TRBD2
J gene: TRBJ2-2
clone size: few
CDR3 DNA: TGTGCCAGCAGTACGACTAGCGGGGGTCTCGGGGAGCTGTTTTTT
CDR3 protein: CASSTTSGGLGELFF

V gene: TRBV12-3/TRBV12-4
D gene: TRBD1
J gene: TRBJ2-7
clone size: NA
CDR3 DNA: TGTGCCAGCAGTCCAACCCGGGGCAGGGGGACGTACGAGCAGTACTTC
CDR3 protein: CASSPTRGRGTYEQYF

V gene: TRBV12-3/TRBV12-4
D gene: NA
J gene: TRBJ2-7
clone size: many
CDR3 DNA: TGTGCCAGCAGTTCCCGACCGGGGCCCTACGAGCAGTACTTC
CDR3 protein: CASSSRPGPYEQYF

V gene: TRBV5-1
D gene: TRBD2
J gene: TRBJ2-3
clone size: few
CDR3 DNA: TGCGCCAGCAGCCCGCTATCCCCGTCTAGCGGGGGCACAGATACGCAGTATTTT
CDR3 protein: CASSPLSPSSGGTDTQYF

V gene: TRBV7-9
D gene: NA
J gene: TRBJ1-1
clone size: few
CDR3 DNA: TGTGCCAGCAGCTTAGCGGCCTCCCCGACTGAAGCTTTCTTT
CDR3 protein: CASSLAASPTEAFF

V gene: TRBV5-1
D gene: NA
J gene: TRBJ2-6
clone size: few
CDR3 DNA: TGCGCCAGCAGCCAGGACGCTATGGCGTCCGGGGCCAACGTCCTGACTTTC
CDR3 protein: CASSQDAMASGANVLTF

V gene: TRBV6-2/TRBV6-3
D gene: NA
J gene: TRBJ1-5
clone size: few
CDR3 DNA: TGTGCCAGCTCCATGACCGGAGGAGGTTTGCAGCCCCAGCATTTT
CDR3 protein: CASSMTGGGLQPQHF

V gene: TRBV28
D gene: TRBD1
J gene: TRBJ2-6
clone size: few
CDR3 DNA: TGTGCCAGCAGTCCTGACAGGGTCGGGGCCAACGTCCTGACTTTC
CDR3 protein: CASSPDRVGANVLTF

V gene: TRBV20-1
D gene: NA
J gene: TRBJ2-3
clone size: NA
CDR3 DNA: TGCAGTGCTAGAGTCTCTGGGGACCGGGCCCCGGATACGCAGTATTTT
CDR3 protein: CSARVSGDRAPDTQYF

V gene: TRBV11-2
D gene: TRBD1
J gene: TRBJ2-5
clone size: NA
CDR3 DNA: TGTGCCAGCAGCCCACAGACAGGGTGGGCCCAAGAGACCCAGTACTTC
CDR3 protein: CASSPQTGWAQETQYF

V gene: TRBV4-1
D gene: NA
J gene: TRBJ2-1
clone size: NA
CDR3 DNA: TGCGCCAGCAGCCTGGGCTTTCCGTCTAACAATGAGCAGTTCTTC
CDR3 protein: CASSLGFPSNNEQFF

V gene: TRBV7-3
D gene: TRBD2
J gene: TRBJ2-3
clone size: many
CDR3 DNA: TGTGCCAGCAGCTCGGGACTAGCGGGGGGGCGAGATACGCAGTATTTT
CDR3 protein: CASSSGLAGGRDTQYF

V gene: TRBV4-3
D gene: NA
J gene: TRBJ2-7
clone size: NA
CDR3 DNA: TGCGCCAGCAGCCAAGTGTCTCGAGACTACGAGCAGTACTTC
CDR3 protein: CASSQVSRDYEQYF

V gene: TRBV20-1
D gene: NA
J gene: TRBJ1-5
clone size: NA
CDR3 DNA: TGCAGTGCTAGAGATCAGTCCCAGGACTCTTGGCCCCAGCATTTT
CDR3 protein: CSARDQSQDSWPQHF

V gene: TRBV2
D gene: TRBD2
J gene: TRBJ2-5
clone size: NA
CDR3 DNA: TGTGCCAGCAGTAGAAGCGGGGGAAAGACCCAGTACTTC
CDR3 protein: CASSRSGGKTQYF

V gene: TRBV7-9
D gene: NA
J gene: TRBJ2-5
clone size: many
CDR3 DNA: TGTGCCAGCAGCTTAGCACGCCAAGAGACCCAGTACTTC
CDR3 protein: CASSLARQETQYF

V gene: TRBV5-6
D gene: NA
J gene: TRBJ1-2
clone size: NA
CDR3 DNA: TGTGCCAGCAGCTTGCTCCGGGAAGCAAACGTGGGCTACACCTTC
CDR3 protein: CASSLLREANVGYTF

V gene: TRBV5-1
D gene: TRBD1
J gene: TRBJ2-3
clone size: few
CDR3 DNA: TGCGCCAGCAGCCCTGGGACAGGGTCAGATACGCAGTATTTT
CDR3 protein: CASSPGTGSDTQYF

V gene: TRBV2
D gene: NA
J gene: TRBJ2-1
clone size: many
CDR3 DNA: TGTGCCAGCAAGAGGCAGGTCGGTGAGCAGTTCTTC
CDR3 protein: CASKRQVGEQFF

V gene: TRBV6-5
D gene: NA
J gene: TRBJ1-3
clone size: NA
CDR3 DNA: TGTGCCAGCAGTTACTCTGACGGAAGATACTCTGGAAACACCATATATTTT
CDR3 protein: CASSYSDGRYSGNTIYF

V gene: TRBV7-4
D gene: TRBD1
J gene: TRBJ1-1
clone size: few
CDR3 DNA: TGTGCCAGCAGCATCCGGGACAGGGGGCGATTAATGAACACTGAAGCTTTCTTT
CDR3 protein: CASSIRDRGRLMNTEAFF

V gene: TRBV12-3/TRBV12-4
D gene: TRBD2
J gene: TRBJ2-1
clone size: many
CDR3 DNA: TGTGCCAGCAGTTTACTAGCGGCCCTCTCCTACAATGAGCAGTTCTTC
CDR3 protein: CASSLLAALSYNEQFF

V gene: TRBV20-1
D gene: NA
J gene: TRBJ2-1
clone size: few
CDR3 DNA: TGCAGTGCGAGCAGGCGAGGGGGACTACTCTACAATGAGCAGTTCTTC
CDR3 protein: CSASRRGGLLYNEQFF

V gene: TRBV15
D gene: NA
J gene: TRBJ1-5
clone size: NA
CDR3 DNA: TGTGCCACCAGCAGAGAACGGGGAGGGCATCAGCCCCAGCATTTT
CDR3 protein: CATSRERGGHQPQHF

V gene: TRBV20-1
D gene: TRBD2
J gene: TRBJ2-1
clone size: few
CDR3 DNA: TGCAGTGCTAGAGAAGCGGGGGGGGGTGAGCAGTTCTTC
CDR3 protein: CSAREAGGGEQFF

V gene: TRBV18
D gene: NA
J gene: TRBJ2-5
clone size: NA
CDR3 DNA: TGTGCCAGCTCACCACCGACCAGGGGAACTGAAGAGACCCAGTACTTC
CDR3 protein: CASSPPTRGTEETQYF

V gene: TRBV20-1
D gene: TRBD1
J gene: TRBJ1-2
clone size: many
CDR3 DNA: TGCAGTGCTAGAGGCCAGGGGGCAGTAGGCTACACCTTC
CDR3 protein: CSARGQGAVGYTF

V gene: TRBV15
D gene: TRBD1
J gene: TRBJ2-6
clone size: NA
CDR3 DNA: TGTGCCACCAGCAGAGACCGAGACAGGGGAACCAACGTCCTGACTTTC
CDR3 protein: CATSRDRDRGTNVLTF

V gene: TRBV12-3/TRBV12-4
D gene: TRBD1
J gene: TRBJ1-6
clone size: NA
CDR3 DNA: TGTGCCAGCAGTTCACAAGGGGGCAATTCACCCCTCCACTTT
CDR3 protein: CASSSQGGNSPLHF

V gene: TRBV12-2
D gene: NA
J gene: TRBJ2-5
clone size: NA
CDR3 DNA: TGTGCAAGTCGCTCGCTCGGCCGGGACATTATCCGAGAGACCCAGTACTTC
CDR3 protein: CASRSLGRDIIRETQYF

V gene: TRBV21-1
D gene: NA
J gene: TRBJ2-3
clone size: few
CDR3 DNA: TGTGCCAGCATCATGTCGGGCATCAAACCAGATACGCAGTATTTT
CDR3 protein: CASIMSGIKPDTQYF

V gene: TRBV20-1
D gene: TRBD1
J gene: TRBJ2-5
clone size: few
CDR3 DNA: TGCAGTGCTAGAGTGCCGGGACAGCTCCAAGAGACCCAGTACTTC
CDR3 protein: CSARVPGQLQETQYF

V gene: TRBV5-1
D gene: NA
J gene: TRBJ2-2
clone size: NA
CDR3 DNA: TGCGCCAGCACCGGACACGGACCAGTCGGGGAGCTGTTTTTT
CDR3 protein: CASTGHGPVGELFF

V gene: TRBV15
D gene: TRBD1
J gene: TRBJ1-1
clone size: NA
CDR3 DNA: TGTGCCACCAGCAGATTCTCACAGGGGTCGGTGGAAGCTTTCTTT
CDR3 protein: CATSRFSQGSVEAFF

V gene: TRBV20-1
D gene: NA
J gene: TRBJ1-5
clone size: many
CDR3 DNA: TGCAGTGCCCCCCCGCAGGGGAGCAATCAGCCCCAGCATTTT
CDR3 protein: CSAPPQGSNQPQHF

V gene: TRBV19
D gene: TRBD1
J gene: TRBJ2-7
clone size: NA
CDR3 DNA: TGTGCCAGTAGTACCTTTCGGGGGACAGGGGTCTCCTACGAGCAGTACTTC
CDR3 protein: CASSTFRGTGVSYEQYF

V gene: TRBV24-1
D gene: NA
J gene: TRBJ2-1
clone size: NA
CDR3 DNA: TGTGCCACCAGTGATTTGCAGTACAATGAGCAGTTCTTC
CDR3 protein: CATSDLQYNEQFF

V gene: TRBV20-1
D gene: NA
J gene: TRBJ1-2
clone size: NA
CDR3 DNA: TGCAGTGCTATAAGCGGGAATGGGGACGGTATATATGGCTACACCTTC
CDR3 protein: CSAISGNGDGIYGYTF

V gene: TRBV2
D gene: NA
J gene: TRBJ2-1
clone size: NA
CDR3 DNA: TGTGCCAGCAGTGTACAGGGAACCATCTCAATCTTC
CDR3 protein: CASSVQGTISIF

V gene: TRBV28
D gene: NA
J gene: TRBJ2-3
clone size: few
CDR3 DNA: TGTGCCAGCACCATCCAAAGAGGTTTCTCCACAGATACGCAGTATTTT
CDR3 protein: CASTIQRGFSTDTQYF

V gene: TRBV20-1
D gene: NA
J gene: TRBJ2-1
clone size: many
CDR3 DNA: TGCAGTGCTAGACCCCAGGAGGGACACCAGACTTACAATGAGCAGTTCTTC
CDR3 protein: CSARPQEGHQTYNEQFF

V gene: TRBV28
D gene: TRBD1
J gene: TRBJ1-3
clone size: NA
CDR3 DNA: TGTGCCAGCAGTTTCCTGGACAGGGGAAACACCATATATTTT
CDR3 protein: CASSFLDRGNTIYF

V gene: TRBV6-1
D gene: NA
J gene: TRBJ1-1
clone size: many
CDR3 DNA: TGTGCCAGCAGTGAGTACACTGAAGCTTTCTTT
CDR3 protein: CASSEYTEAFF

V gene: TRBV29-1
D gene: NA
J gene: TRBJ1-1
clone size: NA
CDR3 DNA: TGCAGCGCCACAGGGCGTCAGAACACTGAAGCTTTCTTT
CDR3 protein: CSATGRQNTEAFF

V gene: TRBV20-1
D gene: NA
J gene: TRBJ2-3
clone size: NA
CDR3 DNA: TGCAGTGCTAGTTGGCTAGCGATTTTAGGGACAGATACGCAGTATTTT
CDR3 protein: CSASWLAILGTDTQYF

V gene: TRBV20-1
D gene: TRBD1
J gene: TRBJ2-1
clone size: many
CDR3 DNA: TGCAGTGCGGAGGGACAGGGGGACAATGAGCAGTTCTTC
CDR3 protein: CSAEGQGDNEQFF

V gene: TRBV9
D gene: TRBD1
J gene: TRBJ1-2
clone size: NA
CDR3 DNA: TGTGCCAGCAGCGCATCCGGGACAGGGGACTATGGCTACACCTTC
CDR3 protein: CASSASGTGDYGYTF

V gene: TRBV19
D gene: NA
J gene: TRBJ2-7
clone size: NA
CDR3 DNA: TGTGCCAGTAGGGGCCGGGACGCCGGCAAGCACGAGCAGTACTTC
CDR3 protein: CASRGRDAGKHEQYF

V gene: TRBV29-1
D gene: NA
J gene: TRBJ1-1
clone size: many
CDR3 DNA: TGCAGCGTTGAACGTCGAATGAACACTGAAGCTTTCTTT
CDR3 protein: CSVERRMNTEAFF

V gene: TRBV12-3/TRBV12-4
D gene: NA
J gene: TRBJ2-7
clone size: many
CDR3 DNA: TGTGCCAGCAGTTTGCGTTTGGGCCCGTACGAGCAGTACTTC
CDR3 protein: CASSLRLGPYEQYF

V gene: TRBV5-1
D gene: TRBD1
J gene: TRBJ1-1
clone size: many
CDR3 DNA: TGCGCCAGCAGCCCCGGGACAGCCCTTGAAGCTTTCTTT
CDR3 protein: CASSPGTALEAFF

V gene: TRBV19
D gene: NA
J gene: TRBJ2-5
clone size: NA
CDR3 DNA: TGTGCCAGTAGTACGGCCCGGGGAGAGACCCAGTACTTC
CDR3 protein: CASSTARGETQYF

V gene: TRBV5-1
D gene: NA
J gene: TRBJ1-1
clone size: few
CDR3 DNA: TGCGCCAGCAGCTTGGTCGGGGGGCGCTTCCCGAACACTGAAGCTTTCTTT
CDR3 protein: CASSLVGGRFPNTEAFF

V gene: TRBV6-5
D gene: TRBD1
J gene: TRBJ1-6
clone size: many
CDR3 DNA: TGTGCCAGCAGTTACCTGGACAGGGAGTACTATAATTCACCCCTCCACTTT
CDR3 protein: CASSYLDREYYNSPLHF

V gene: TRBV5-1
D gene: NA
J gene: TRBJ2-1
clone size: NA
CDR3 DNA: TGCGCCAGCAGCTTGACAGAACGGTACAATGAGCAGTTCTTC
CDR3 protein: CASSLTERYNEQFF